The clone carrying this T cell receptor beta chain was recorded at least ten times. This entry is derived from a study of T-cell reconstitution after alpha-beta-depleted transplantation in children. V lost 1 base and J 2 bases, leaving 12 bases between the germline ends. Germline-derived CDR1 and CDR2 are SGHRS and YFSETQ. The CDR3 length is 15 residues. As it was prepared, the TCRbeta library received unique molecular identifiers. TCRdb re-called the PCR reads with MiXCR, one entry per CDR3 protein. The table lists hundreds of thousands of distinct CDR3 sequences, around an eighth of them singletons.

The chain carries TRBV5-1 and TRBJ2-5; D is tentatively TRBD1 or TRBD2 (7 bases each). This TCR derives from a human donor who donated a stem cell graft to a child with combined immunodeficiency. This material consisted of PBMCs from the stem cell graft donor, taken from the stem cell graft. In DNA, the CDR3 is TGCGCCAGCAGCTTGAGCGGGACAGCTCAAGAGACCCAGTACTTC. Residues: CASSLSGTAQETQYF.